This TCR beta chain was profiled in a study of cytomegalovirus exposure and HLA in healthy donors. Overall study results and limits: One later analysis, an examination of the 100 to 150 validation repertoires, found that first-cohort TCR clusters tended to co-occur in them.

The CDR3 has 10 amino acids. Trimming left V 5 bases short and J 10 bases short, with 8 bases between. CDR1 and CDR2 from the germline V gene are MNHEY and SMNVEV (reference sequence). The data were produced by immunoSEQ multiplex PCR, yet TCRdb's version contains in-frame clones alone and is incomplete. The data show 150,000 to 200,000 clones, about 83% seen once. Comments on this clone: Its specificity is not known.

This clonotype was sampled from a woman aged 18 to 35 in good health and CMV-seronegative. Material for sequencing was PBMCs. V and J are TRBV27 and TRBJ1-1; D ambiguous. CDR3 residues: CASSPLRAFF. The CDR3 nucleotides read TGTGCCAGCAGTCCCCTTCGAGCTTTCTTT.